These 21 T cell receptor beta chains came from one sample sequenced in a study of blood T cell repertoires in COVID-19 (dated by TCRdb to 2018 to 2021). The library was obtained by the immunoSEQ multiplex PCR assay. TCRdb stores this immuneACCESS table with in-frame sequences only. Part of the clones is absent; in the studies checked, under half of the shortfall reflects unresolved V genes, and no reason is known for the rest. The table for this sample lists tens of thousands of clones; around nine tenths of them were counted only once. Around 4.8% of the sample is in the top ten clones. The sample consisted of peripheral blood. These TCRs come from a man in his sixties with acute or convalescent COVID-19.

The CDR3 here is CASSPARGNTEAFF. CDR3 nucleotides: TGTGCCAGCAGCCCGGCGCGGGGGAACACTGAAGCTTTCTTT. J is TRBJ1-1 and V is TRBV27; D not resolved. Looked up from germline, CDR1 is MNHEY and CDR2 is SMNVEV (reference sequence). There are 14 residues in the CDR3. Trimming removed 6 bases at V and 1 base at J, with 12 bases between.

The genes are TRBV28 and TRBJ1-6, with D perhaps TRBD1 (6 bases). This CDR3 contains 17 residues. Trimming removed 4 bases at V and 0 bases at J, with 13 bases between. Germline V gives CDR1 MDHEN, CDR2 SYDVKM. CDR3 protein: CASSSRTASSYNSPLHF. The DNA of the CDR3 is TGTGCCAGCAGTTCCCGGACAGCTAGCTCCTATAATTCACCCCTCCACTTT.

The rearrangement joins TRBV11-2 to TRBJ2-2; D is perhaps TRBD2 (6 bases). V was clipped by 9 bases and J by 0 bases, with 14 bases between them. The CDR3 loop spans 15 amino acids. CDR1 SGHAT and CDR2 FQNNGV come from the germline V gene. CDR3 in DNA: TGTGCCAGTACCCTTCGCGGGGCGAACACCGGGGAGCTGTTTTTT. Translation: CASTLRGANTGELFF.

The V and J genes are TRBV28 and TRBJ1-6; weak D call: TRBD1 (5 bases). Germline values: CDR1 MDHEN, CDR2 SYDVKM. CDR3 length: 14 amino acids. V was shortened by 4 bases and J by 7 bases, with 11 bases between the two germline ends. The CDR3, as DNA: TGTGCCAGCAGTTCCCGACAGTCGAATTCACCCCTCCACTTT. This translates into CASSSRQSNSPLHF.

The chain couples TRBV5-3 to TRBJ2-1; D is unresolved. TRBV5-3 is annotated as an ORF whose role is uncertain. V was shortened by 9 bases and J by 0 bases, with 16 bases between the two germline ends. This CDR3 contains 15 residues. The CDR3 bases are TGTGCCAAGTACTTGGAGTTGGGCTCCTACAATGAGCAGTTCTTC. Protein product: CAKYLELGSYNEQFF.

This clone was counted a single time. The V call is TRBV27, the J call TRBJ1-5; D remains ambiguous. The V and J ends lost 5 bases and 0 bases respectively, with 11 bases between them. Germline V lookup: CDR1 MNHEY, CDR2 SMNVEV (reference sequence). This CDR3 contains 15 residues. The CDR3 DNA is TGTGCCAGCAGTCCCCGCGGCTATAGCAATCAGCCCCAGCATTTT. Translated: CASSPRGYSNQPQHF.

The gene calls are TRBV6-2 or TRBV6-3 and TRBJ2-6; D is ambiguous. The germline V gene has CDR1 MNHEY and CDR2 SVGEGT. V was clipped by 6 bases and J by 1 base, with 13 bases between them. The CDR3 loop spans 16 amino acids. CDR3 residues: CASSIALPSGANVLTF. Here the CDR3 DNA reads TGTGCCAGCAGCATCGCCCTACCTTCTGGGGCCAACGTCCTGACTTTC.

The gene calls are TRBV3-1 (or the pseudogene TRBV3-2) and TRBJ1-4; weak D call: TRBD1 (6 bases). V was trimmed by 4 bases and J by 0 bases, leaving 9 bases between them. The CDR3 covers 15 residues. Germline assignment: CDR1 LGHDT and CDR2 YNNKEL (reference sequence). The CDR3 sequence: CASSPWTATNEKLFF. The CDR3, as DNA: TGTGCCAGCAGCCCCTGGACAGCAACTAATGAAAAACTGTTTTTT.

This clone was observed a handful of times. J is TRBJ2-1 and V is TRBV12-3 or TRBV12-4, with TRBD1 matching 8 bases. CDR3 length: 13 residues. Germline trimming cut 6 bases from V and 10 bases from J; bases unmatched to any gene: 8. CDR3 amino acids: CASSPQGAREQFF. As DNA, the CDR3 is TGTGCCAGCAGCCCGCAGGGGGCTCGGGAGCAGTTCTTC.

The genes are TRBV5-1 and TRBJ2-2, with TRBD1 matching over 7 bases. V lost 0 bases, J lost 5 bases, and 1 base stayed unmatched. The CDR3 is 14 amino acids. Germline loops: CDR1 SGHRS, CDR2 YFSETQ. The CDR3 DNA is TGCGCCAGCAGCTTGGTACAGGGGACCGGGGAGCTGTTTTTT. Residues: CASSLVQGTGELFF.

This rearrangement joins TRBV18 to TRBJ2-6; 8 nucleotides agree with TRBD1. The CDR3 is 19 amino acids. The V gene end was trimmed by 0 bases and the J gene end by 0 bases; junction bases not matched to a gene: 7. Looked up from germline, CDR1 is KGHSH and CDR2 is LQKENI. The CDR3 reads CASSPPARGPSSGANVLTF. DNA for the CDR3: TGTGCCAGCTCACCACCTGCCAGGGGGCCCTCCTCTGGGGCCAACGTCCTGACTTTC.

V gene TRBV12-3 or TRBV12-4 combines with J gene TRBJ2-1; a possible D gene is TRBD2 (5 bases). This CDR3 region has 12 residues. V was pared by 6 bases and J by 10 bases, with 13 bases between. CDR3 DNA sequence: TGTGCCAGCAGCCCCGGGGTGGGGGAGCAGTTCTTC. Translated: CASSPGVGEQFF.

The V call is TRBV6-5, the J call TRBJ2-7, with 7 bases lining up with TRBD2. The CDR3 is 14 amino acids. The trim removed 8 bases at V and 5 bases at J, leaving 12 bases unmatched. The germline gives CDR1 MNHEY, CDR2 SVGAGI. CDR3 DNA sequence: TGTGCCAGCCGGTCGTGGGGAGGGTGGCACGAGCAGTACTTC. This encodes CASRSWGGWHEQYF.

The V call is TRBV29-1, the J call TRBJ1-1, with 8 nucleotides matching TRBD1. Germline lookup yields CDR1 SQVTM and CDR2 ANQGSEA. V shed 4 bases and J 6 bases; nucleotides not matched to a gene: 10. CDR3 length: 14 amino acids. The CDR3 DNA reads as TGCAGCGTTGGGGCAGGGGGCGAAGGGGCTGAAGCTTTCTTT. Amino acid sequence: CSVGAGGEGAEAFF.

The rearrangement links TRBV24-1 to TRBJ2-1; D possibly corresponds to TRBD2 (5 bases). CDR1 and CDR2 from the germline V gene are KGHDR and SFDVKD. The CDR3 has 14 amino acids. V was shortened by 3 bases and J by 4 bases, with 9 bases between the two germline ends. The DNA of the CDR3 is TGTGCCACCAGTGATAGTTCGGGATACAATGAGCAGTTCTTC. Translated, it gives CATSDSSGYNEQFF.

This rearrangement joins TRBV7-3 to TRBJ2-1, with 7 bases that match TRBD2. The CDR3 is 15 amino acids. V shed 5 bases, J shed 4 bases, and the junction held 8 bases outside the gene matches. CDR1 is SGHTA, CDR2 FQGTGA, per germline. The CDR3: CASSQSGTPYNEQFF. CDR3 nucleotides: TGTGCCAGCAGCCAGAGCGGGACTCCGTACAATGAGCAGTTCTTC.

The chain couples TRBV19 to TRBJ1-5; maybe TRBD1 (5 bases). Germline lookup yields CDR1 LNHDA and CDR2 SQIVND (reference sequence). Trimming stripped 3 bases from V and 7 bases from J, with 16 bases between. The CDR3 is 15 residues long. The chain's CDR3 is CASSMRQGNFQPQHF. The CDR3 bases are TGTGCCAGTAGTATGCGGCAGGGAAACTTCCAGCCCCAGCATTTT.

The V and J genes are TRBV10-3 and TRBJ2-3; 13 bases line up with TRBD2. V shed 4 bases, J shed 2 bases, and the junction held 3 bases outside the gene matches. The CDR3 spans 16 residues. Germline CDR1 reads ENHRY; CDR2 reads SYGVKD. The CDR3 here is CAISVGTSGTTDTQYF. The CDR3 DNA reads TGTGCCATCAGTGTCGGGACTAGCGGGACCACAGATACGCAGTATTTT.

This chain connects TRBV30 to TRBJ2-2; 9 nucleotides align to TRBD1. The CDR3 loop spans 15 amino acids. Trimming cost V 2 bases and J 3 bases; bases outside gene matches: 4. Germline CDR1 is GTSNPN and CDR2 is SVGIG (reference sequence). The CDR3 here is CAWSQTGGYTGELFF. The CDR3 DNA sequence: TGTGCCTGGAGTCAGACAGGGGGTTACACCGGGGAGCTGTTTTTT.

The chain is built from TRBV5-1 and TRBJ2-5; 11 positions match TRBD2. The ends lost 0 bases at V and 4 bases at J; junction bases unmatched: 8. The CDR3 consists of 17 residues. CDR1 and CDR2 from the germline V gene are SGHRS and YFSETQ. CDR3 nucleotides: TGCGCCAGCAGCTTGGGTGTTAGCGGGAGGGTTCGAGAGACCCAGTACTTC. Its protein is CASSLGVSGRVRETQYF.

This clone occurred once. The chain is built from TRBV15 and TRBJ1-3, with D perhaps matching TRBD1 (6 bases). This CDR3 is built from 16 residues. Trimming left V 0 bases short and J 0 bases short, with 9 bases between. CDR1 and CDR2 (germline): LNHNV, YYDKDF (reference sequence). CDR3 sequence reads: CATSREGGPSGNTIYF. DNA of the CDR3: TGTGCCACCAGCAGAGAGGGGGGGCCCTCTGGAAACACCATATATTTT.